A selection of T cell receptor beta chains follows, all from one sample in a study of cytomegalovirus exposure and HLA in healthy donors. Sequenced by immunoSEQ multiplex PCR; TCRdb stores in-frame clones only, minus some. The sample records approximately 110,000 clones, 70% to 75% being singletons. Sequencing input: PBMCs. These receptors were obtained from a man aged 40-49 years in good health and CMV-seronegative. CDR3s include the opening cysteine and the closing phenylalanine or tryptophan. The order of the fields is clone size, J gene, D gene, V gene, CDR3 DNA, CDR3 protein. The D gene is left open where the match is weak. The size of a clone is reported for some rows only, either as once, few or many, or as a class for expanded clones.

clone_size: -; j_call: TRBJ1-2; d_call: -; v_call: TRBV7-2; cdr3_nt: TGTGCCAGCAGCCCTAGGACAGTGCCTGGCTACACCTTC; cdr3_aa: CASSPRTVPGYTF
clone_size: -; j_call: TRBJ2-7; d_call: TRBD1; v_call: TRBV11-2; cdr3_nt: TGTGCCAGCAGCCACCAGGTGACAGGGGAGTACGAGCAGTACTTC; cdr3_aa: CASSHQVTGEYEQYF
clone_size: -; j_call: TRBJ2-3; d_call: TRBD2; v_call: TRBV11-2; cdr3_nt: TGTGCCAGCAGCTTAGCCAATCCCGGGACTAGAAAGGATACGCAGTATTTT; cdr3_aa: CASSLANPGTRKDTQYF
clone_size: -; j_call: TRBJ2-7; d_call: TRBD2; v_call: TRBV28; cdr3_nt: TGTGCCAGCAGTTCCGAGACTAGCGGGGCCTACGAGCAGTACTTC; cdr3_aa: CASSSETSGAYEQYF
clone_size: -; j_call: TRBJ1-1; d_call: TRBD1; v_call: TRBV4-2; cdr3_nt: TGTGCCAGCAGCCAAGAGGGGACAGGGGGCTTGGACACTGAAGCTTTCTTT; cdr3_aa: CASSQEGTGGLDTEAFF
clone_size: once; j_call: TRBJ1-1; d_call: -; v_call: TRBV6-5; cdr3_nt: TGTGCCAGCAGTTACGCAGGGAGGGGGACTGAAGCTTTCTTT; cdr3_aa: CASSYAGRGTEAFF
clone_size: -; j_call: TRBJ1-1; d_call: -; v_call: TRBV6-1; cdr3_nt: TGTGCCAGTACTCCCCACCCTGGCACTGAAGCTTTCTTT; cdr3_aa: CASTPHPGTEAFF
clone_size: -; j_call: TRBJ1-5; d_call: -; v_call: TRBV6-1; cdr3_nt: TGTGCCAGCAGCCCGGGACTCTCCTTGGATCCCCAGCATTTT; cdr3_aa: CASSPGLSLDPQHF
clone_size: -; j_call: TRBJ1-1; d_call: -; v_call: TRBV27; cdr3_nt: TGTGCCAGCAGTTTAGAAGGGGATCGGAACACTGAAGCTTTCTTT; cdr3_aa: CASSLEGDRNTEAFF
clone_size: -; j_call: TRBJ2-7; d_call: TRBD2; v_call: TRBV6-1; cdr3_nt: TGTGCCAGCAGTGCGGGGGGTAGCGGATTCTACGAGCAGTACTTC; cdr3_aa: CASSAGGSGFYEQYF
clone_size: -; j_call: TRBJ1-2; d_call: -; v_call: TRBV29-1; cdr3_nt: TGCAGTGTGGAGGATGGCTACACCTTC; cdr3_aa: CSVEDGYTF
clone_size: -; j_call: TRBJ2-3; d_call: TRBD2; v_call: TRBV19; cdr3_nt: TGTGCCAGTACTCCGGGAGGAGCAGATACGCAGTATTTT; cdr3_aa: CASTPGGADTQYF
clone_size: -; j_call: TRBJ2-5; d_call: -; v_call: TRBV27; cdr3_nt: TGTGCCAGCAGTTCCGCGGGGCTTTTGGTAGAGACCCAGTACTTC; cdr3_aa: CASSSAGLLVETQYF